The source of this T cell receptor beta chain is a study of cytomegalovirus exposure and HLA in healthy donors. For the study at large: Around 200 million T cells yielded approximately 100 million unique TCR beta sequences, as an earlier analysis found. Clustering assigned around 77% of the roughly 400 genotyped donors to the Caucasian-associated ancestry cluster.

Trimming shortened V by 1 base and J by 7 bases, and 5 bases separated the two germline ends. CDR1 is LNHDA and CDR2 is SQIVND in the germline V gene (reference sequence). The CDR3 is 13 residues long. The PCR ran on 60 Vbeta and 13 Jbeta primers. Profiled with immunoSEQ multiplex PCR; TCRdb holds only in-frame clones, not every one. The repertoire has about 160,000 clones, about three quarters of them found once; the top ten carry 2.8%. This rearrangement joins TRBV19 to TRBJ1-6; D is uncertain. The clonotype comes from a woman aged 25-40 years in good health and CMV-seronegative. Sequencing used PBMCs. CDR3 coding DNA: TGTGCCAGTAGTATAGGCGGGAATTCACCCCTCCACTTT. Protein sequence: CASSIGGNSPLHF.